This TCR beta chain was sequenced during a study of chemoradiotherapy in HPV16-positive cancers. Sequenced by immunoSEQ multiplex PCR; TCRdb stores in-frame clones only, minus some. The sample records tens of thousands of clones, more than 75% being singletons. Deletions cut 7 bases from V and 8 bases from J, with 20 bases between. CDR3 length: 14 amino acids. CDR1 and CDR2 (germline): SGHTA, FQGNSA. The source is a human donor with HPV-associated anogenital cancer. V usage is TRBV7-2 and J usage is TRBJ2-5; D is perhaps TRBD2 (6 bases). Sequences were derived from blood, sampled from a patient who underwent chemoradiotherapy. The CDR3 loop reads CASTFGGDRATQYF. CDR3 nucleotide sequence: TGTGCCAGCACCTTTGGCGGGGACCGGGCCACCCAGTACTTC.